One and the same sample provided the 32 T cell receptor beta chains below, sequenced in a study of blood T cell repertoires in COVID-19. Here immunoSEQ multiplex PCR was the method, and the copy in TCRdb shows in-frame clones only, minus some. The repertoire holds about 140,000 clones, roughly 80% seen once, with about 8% in the top ten. Sequencing was performed on peripheral blood. The receptors stem from a human donor in a cohort sampled during active COVID-19.

This chain uses TRBV28 with TRBJ1-2, with 9 bases lining up with TRBD1. CDR3 length: 14 residues. The germline V gene has CDR1 MDHEN and CDR2 SYDVKM. V trimming: 5 bases; J trimming: 8 bases; junction bases outside the gene matches: 9. The CDR3 bases are TGTGCCAGCAGTCCCCGGGACAGGGTAGGAGGCTACACCTTC. Its translation: CASSPRDRVGGYTF.

This chain joins TRBV7-9 and TRBJ2-7; D is unclear. V gave up 5 bases and J gave up 6 bases, with 17 bases separating them. The V gene's germline CDR1 is SEHNR and CDR2 FQNEAQ (reference sequence). This CDR3 region has 14 residues. The chain's CDR3 is CASSPKAVRSEQYF. The CDR3 nucleotides are TGTGCCAGCAGCCCCAAGGCGGTTCGTAGCGAGCAGTACTTC.

The chain employs TRBV5-5 and TRBJ2-7; maybe TRBD2 (6 bases). V dropped 0 bases and J dropped 12 bases, with 16 bases sitting between them. The germline V gene has CDR1 SGHKS and CDR2 YYEKEE (reference sequence). The CDR3 extends over 13 amino acids. CDR3 residues: CASSLGGRRGSYF. CDR3 bases: TGTGCCAGCAGCTTGGGAGGCCGGCGGGGTTCGTACTTC.

The chain carries TRBV5-4 and TRBJ2-7, with TRBD1 identical over 7 bases. Germline V gene data show CDR1 as SGHNT and CDR2 as YYREEE (reference sequence). The length of the CDR3 is 14 residues. V trimming: 4 bases; J trimming: 2 bases; junction bases outside the gene matches: 6. CDR3 DNA: TGTGCCAGCAGCGTGGGACAGTTAGCCTACGAGCAGTACTTC. The encoded protein is CASSVGQLAYEQYF.

This CDR3 reads CASSQLGVGNTEAFF. The CDR3 bases are TGCGCCAGCAGCCAACTAGGAGTAGGGAACACTGAAGCTTTCTTT. This chain connects TRBV5-1 to TRBJ1-1; D is ambiguous. The CDR3 is 15 residues long. Per the germline V gene, CDR1 is SGHRS and CDR2 is YFSETQ. Trimming cost V 4 bases and J 1 base, with 14 bases left between them.

This clone was counted a single time. The chain couples TRBV28 to TRBJ2-1; tentative D call: TRBD2 (5 bases). CDR1 is MDHEN and CDR2 is SYDVKM in the germline V gene. V shed 8 bases and J shed 6 bases, with 20 bases lying between them. The CDR3 is 15 residues long. Here the CDR3 reads CASPARASRINEQFF. The CDR3 nucleotides read TGTGCCAGCCCCGCCCGGGCTAGCAGGATCAATGAGCAGTTCTTC. The full variable domain, completed using reference TRBV28 and TRBJ2-1, is DVKVTQSSRYLVKRTGEKVFLECVQDMDHENMFWYRQDPGLGLRLIYFSYDVKMKEKGDIPEGYSVSREKKERFSLILESASTNQTSMYLCASPARASRINEQFFGPGTRLTVL.

In its sample, this clone was seen once. V and J are TRBV15 and TRBJ1-5; 9 positions agree with TRBD1. The length of the CDR3 is 16 residues. CDR1 and CDR2 from the germline V gene are LNHNV and YYDKDF (reference sequence). Germline trimming cut 3 bases from V and 6 bases from J; bases unmatched to any gene: 9. The CDR3 reads CATSSGNRGPGQPQHF. CDR3 bases: TGTGCCACCAGCAGTGGTAACAGGGGGCCCGGTCAGCCCCAGCATTTT. Together with reference TRBV15 and TRBJ1-5, the CDR3 gives the full variable domain: DAMVIQNPRYQVTQFGKPVTLSCSQTLNHNVMYWYQQKSSQAPKLLFHYYDKDFNNEADTPDNFQSRRPNTSFCFLDIRSPGLGDTAMYLCATSSGNRGPGQPQHFGDGTRLSIL.

The rearrangement links TRBV18 to TRBJ1-1; D is possibly TRBD1 (6 bases). The V end lost 3 bases, the J end lost 1 base, and 15 bases lay between the germline ends. CDR1 KGHSH and CDR2 LQKENI come from the germline V gene. The CDR3 totals 16 residues. As DNA, the CDR3 is TGTGCCAGCTCACCTAGTCAACAGGGAGCGAACACTGAAGCTTTCTTT. It codes for CASSPSQQGANTEAFF.

The chain combines TRBV5-4 with TRBJ2-7, with 7 bases matching TRBD1. The CDR3 has 16 amino acids. After removal of 0 bases from V and 2 bases from J, the junction contained 8 bases not matched to a gene. Germline CDR1 and CDR2: SGHNT and YYREEE (reference sequence). The CDR3 DNA reads TGTGCCAGCAGCTTGGGAGCCGGGACAGTCCCCTACGAGCAGTACTTC. It is translated as CASSLGAGTVPYEQYF. Supplemented by reference TRBV5-4 and TRBJ2-7, the full variable domain reads ETGVTQSPTHLIKTRGQQVTLRCSSQSGHNTVSWYQQALGQGPQFIFQYYREEENGRGNFPPRFSGLQFPNYSSELNVNALELDDSALYLCASSLGAGTVPYEQYFGPGTRLTVT.

V is TRBV9 and J is TRBJ2-3; 8 nucleotides match TRBD2. CDR3 length equals 15 residues. Germline V gives CDR1 SGDLS, CDR2 YYNGEE. V gave up 0 bases and J gave up 7 bases; unmatched junction bases: 7. CDR3 nucleotides: TGTGCCAGCAGCGTAGATTCCAGCGGGGGTTATACGCAGTATTTT. Translated, it gives CASSVDSSGGYTQYF.

The V call is TRBV5-4, the J call TRBJ2-1, with 7 bases matching TRBD1. J lost 10 bases, V lost 0 bases, and 7 bases had no gene match. The CDR3 is made up of 14 amino acids. Per germline, CDR1 SGHNT and CDR2 YYREEE (reference sequence). In DNA, the CDR3 is TGTGCCAGCAGCTTGGGTAGGGGGCGTGAGGAGCAGTTCTTC. The encoded protein is CASSLGRGREEQFF.

V gene TRBV7-2 combines with J gene TRBJ2-1, with 12 bases that match TRBD2. The CDR3 loop spans 19 amino acids. Trimming at V came to 2 bases and at J to 0 bases, leaving 8 bases not matched to a gene. The germline gives CDR1 SGHTA, CDR2 FQGNSA. The CDR3 protein is CASSLPGLAGASSYNEQFF. CDR3 in DNA: TGTGCCAGCAGCTTACCGGGACTAGCGGGTGCGAGCTCCTACAATGAGCAGTTCTTC.

The chain joins TRBV28 to TRBJ1-2; perhaps TRBD1 as D (6 bases). Germline CDR1 is MDHEN and CDR2 is SYDVKM. The CDR3 has 14 residues. Trimming removed 6 bases at V and 8 bases at J, with 19 bases between. The CDR3 loop reads CASRRQVNRIGYTF. The CDR3 DNA follows: TGTGCCAGCAGAAGACAGGTGAACCGCATCGGCTACACCTTC.

The V gene is TRBV4-2, the J gene TRBJ2-5, with 7 bases lining up with TRBD2. After removal of 1 base from V and 5 bases from J, the junction contained 10 bases not matched to a gene. The CDR3 extends over 16 amino acids. Germline assignment: CDR1 LGHNA and CDR2 YNFKEQ. CDR3: CASSQGERGRFETQYF. The CDR3 DNA reads TGTGCCAGCAGCCAAGGGGAGCGGGGCCGGTTCGAGACCCAGTACTTC.

V is TRBV2 and J is TRBJ1-5; D gene ambiguous. Trimming cost V 2 bases and J 3 bases, with 8 bases left between them. CDR3 length: 14 amino acids. The V gene's germline CDR1 is SNHLY and CDR2 FYNNEI. CDR3 in DNA: TGTGCCAGCAGTGAAAAACAGCTCAATCAGCCCCAGCATTTT. This translates into CASSEKQLNQPQHF.

This chain uses TRBV6-1 with TRBJ1-2, with 7 positions matching TRBD1. The CDR3 is 13 residues long. The germline CDR1 and CDR2 sequences are MNHNS and SASEGT. Losses at the gene ends were 3 bases for V and 7 bases for J; bases not matched to a gene: 5. CDR3 in amino acids: CASSERGLGGYTF. The CDR3 coding sequence is TGTGCCAGCAGTGAGAGGGGGCTCGGTGGCTACACCTTC.

This chain joins TRBV7-9 and TRBJ1-6; the match to TRBD1 covers 9 bases. J lost 7 bases, V lost 5 bases, and 6 bases had no gene match. The CDR3 is 15 residues long. Germline V gives CDR1 SEHNR, CDR2 FQNEAQ (reference sequence). The DNA of the CDR3 is TGTGCCAGCAGCCCGGCCGGACAGGGGAATTCACCCCTCCACTTT. It yields the protein CASSPAGQGNSPLHF.

The chain has TRBV4-1 and TRBJ2-5; 7 bases map to TRBD2. There are 15 residues in the CDR3. The junction had 8 bases not matched to a gene; V was cut back by 5 bases and J by 2 bases. Per germline, CDR1 MGHRA and CDR2 YSYEKL. In DNA, the CDR3 is TGCGCCAGCAGCGCCCGTGGGGGAGGGCAAGAGACCCAGTACTTC. Translating gives CASSARGGGQETQYF.

The V gene is TRBV11-2, the J gene TRBJ2-4; 10 bases agree with TRBD1. This CDR3 contains 14 residues. Trimming at V came to 5 bases and at J to 7 bases, leaving 5 bases not matched to a gene. The germline V gene encodes CDR1 SGHAT and CDR2 FQNNGV. CDR3 residues: CASSARTGGNIQYF. The CDR3 coding sequence is TGTGCCAGCAGCGCAAGGACAGGGGGGAACATTCAGTACTTC.

Many counts were recorded for this clone. The V call is TRBV27, the J call TRBJ1-4; no definite D call. The CDR3 contains 14 residues. Trimming stripped 5 bases from V and 4 bases from J, with 11 bases between. Germline values: CDR1 MNHEY, CDR2 SMNVEV (reference sequence). The CDR3 loop reads CASSDPRINEKLFF. Here the CDR3 DNA reads TGTGCCAGCAGTGACCCCAGGATTAATGAAAAACTGTTTTTT.

The J gene is TRBJ2-7, the V gene TRBV19, with 7 bases matching TRBD2. The germline V gene encodes CDR1 LNHDA and CDR2 SQIVND (reference sequence). J gave up 6 bases and V 3 bases, and 11 bases lay outside the gene matches. The CDR3 is 15 amino acids. The CDR3: CASSMYSLGGGEQYF. The CDR3 nucleotides are TGTGCCAGTAGTATGTACAGCCTTGGGGGGGGCGAGCAGTACTTC.

This chain uses TRBV20-1 with TRBJ1-2; 10 bases line up with TRBD1. This CDR3 region has 14 residues. Germline CDR1 is DFQATT and CDR2 is SNEGSKA (reference sequence). Losses at the gene ends were 3 bases for V and 3 bases for J; bases not matched to a gene: 4. This CDR3 reads CSASLGQGDYGYTF. As DNA, the CDR3 is TGCAGTGCTAGTCTCGGACAGGGGGACTATGGCTACACCTTC.

The chain couples TRBV6-5 to TRBJ1-6; D not certain. V was clipped by 7 bases and J by 6 bases, with 10 bases between them. Germline V gene sequence: CDR1 MNHEY, CDR2 SVGAGI. The CDR3 length is 13 residues. The DNA of the CDR3 is TGTGCCAGCATGGCAGTCCTTAATTCACCCCTCCACTTT. It specifies CASMAVLNSPLHF.

The V and J genes are TRBV20-1 and TRBJ1-6; D gene unclear. CDR1 and CDR2 from the germline V gene are DFQATT and SNEGSKA (reference sequence). The CDR3 sequence is 11 residues long. The V gene lost 6 bases and the J gene lost 10 bases, with 10 bases spanning the gap. CDR3: CSARTSSPLHF. The CDR3, as DNA: TGCAGTGCGCGGACTTCCTCACCCCTCCACTTT.

This clone showed up just a few times. The chain has TRBV2 and TRBJ1-4, with 9 bases fitting TRBD1. J gave up 6 bases and V 7 bases, and 9 bases lay outside the gene matches. This CDR3 spans 15 amino acids. Germline lookup yields CDR1 SNHLY and CDR2 FYNNEI. CDR3 in DNA: TGTGCCAGCACGCAGGAAGGGACAGGGTATGAAAAACTGTTTTTT. Encoded protein: CASTQEGTGYEKLFF.

The chain employs TRBV6-6 and TRBJ1-2; possible D gene TRBD1, 6 bases. Germline V lookup: CDR1 MNHNY, CDR2 SVGAGI (reference sequence). CDR3 length: 15 amino acids. V lost 5 bases and J lost 0, with 13 bases in between. CDR3 DNA: TGTGCCAGCAGTACGACAGGTTCGCCTAACTATGGCTACACCTTC. As protein: CASSTTGSPNYGYTF.

The V call is TRBV5-3, the J call TRBJ1-5; D gene unclear. TRBV5-3 counts as an open reading frame of uncertain function. This CDR3 has 16 residues. V was cut by 3 bases and J by 0 bases, with 13 bases left in between. CDR3 residues: CARSSGDLFSNQPQHF. Here the CDR3 DNA reads TGTGCCAGAAGCTCTGGAGACCTTTTTAGCAATCAGCCCCAGCATTTT.

The V call is TRBV10-3, the J call TRBJ2-3, with 12 bases lining up with TRBD2. The germline V gene has CDR1 ENHRY and CDR2 SYGVKD. The CDR3 has 16 residues. The junction had 1 base not matched to a gene; V was cut back by 3 bases and J by 0 bases. The CDR3: CAISDGTSGSTDTQYF. The CDR3, as DNA: TGTGCCATCAGTGACGGGACTAGCGGGAGCACAGATACGCAGTATTTT.

This chain joins TRBV27 and TRBJ2-2; 12 bases are shared with TRBD2. V lost 5 bases and J lost 1; bases outside the gene matches: 11. This CDR3 comprises 19 residues. Germline V gene lookup returns CDR1 MNHEY and CDR2 SMNVEV (reference sequence). The CDR3 loop reads CASSPAGTSGWRNTGELFF. CDR3 sequence (DNA): TGTGCCAGCAGTCCCGCCGGGACTAGCGGGTGGAGGAACACCGGGGAGCTGTTTTTT.

The chain joins TRBV12-5 to TRBJ2-2; D remains ambiguous. V dropped 1 base and J dropped 6 bases, with 9 bases sitting between them. Looked up from germline, CDR1 is LGHNT and CDR2 is FRNRAP. The CDR3 loop spans 14 amino acids. The chain's CDR3 is CASGLGDRAGELFF. Written as DNA, the CDR3 is TGTGCTAGTGGTTTGGGCGACCGGGCCGGGGAGCTGTTTTTT.

The chain employs TRBV10-3 and TRBJ2-7; D is possibly TRBD1 (6 bases). V gave up 7 bases and J gave up 3 bases, with 7 bases separating them. Per germline, CDR1 ENHRY and CDR2 SYGVKD. This CDR3 spans 11 amino acids. The CDR3 reads CAIKDSYEQYF. The CDR3 DNA reads TGTGCCATCAAGGACAGCTACGAGCAGTACTTC.

The chain joins TRBV14 to TRBJ2-2, with TRBD1 matching 9 bases. V dropped 4 bases and J dropped 7; count of bases not matched to a gene: 10. The germline CDR1 and CDR2 sequences are SGHDN and FVKESK. The CDR3 sequence is 16 residues long. CDR3 nucleotide sequence: TGTGCCAGCAGCCGAATCCGGGACAGGGCCCGCGGGGAGCTGTTTTTT. It yields the protein CASSRIRDRARGELFF. Combining the CDR3 with reference TRBV14 and TRBJ2-2 gives the whole variable domain EAGVTQFPSHSVIEKGQTVTLRCDPISGHDNLYWYRRVMGKEIKFLLHFVKESKQDESGMPNNRFLAERTGGTYSTLKVQPAELEDSGVYFCASSRIRDRARGELFFGEGSRLTVL.